The present TCR beta chain was sequenced within a study of cytomegalovirus exposure and HLA in healthy donors. Sequenced by immunoSEQ multiplex PCR; TCRdb stores in-frame clones only, minus some. The data hold about 200,000 clones, with just over 85% observed a single time. Concerning this clone: What it binds is not known.

Findings of the study overall: As confirmed in vitro, three CMV-associated chains were specific for CMV antigens. The classifier reportedly diagnosed cytomegalovirus status with high specificity and sensitivity.

Germline assignment: CDR1 SGHRS and CDR2 YFSETQ. With V trimmed by 5 bases and J by 9 bases, 7 bases remained unmatched. The CDR3 has 12 amino acids. The sample taken for sequencing was PBMCs. The chain has TRBV5-1 and TRBJ2-5, with 7 bases that match TRBD1. The source is a woman aged 18-30 years in good health and CMV-seronegative. CDR3 in DNA: TGCGCCAGCAGTCCTGGGACAGTTCCCCAGTACTTC. Translated: CASSPGTVPQYF.